This TCR beta chain was sequenced during a study of blood T cell repertoires in COVID-19. About the research overall: PBMCs, B-cell-depleted T cells, or T cells were the source of the cDNA or gDNA that made up the material.

The data were produced by immunoSEQ multiplex PCR, yet TCRdb's version contains in-frame clones alone and is incomplete. The profile shows over 150,000 clones, 75% to 80% of them singletons. The CDR3 is 16 residues long. CDR1 and CDR2 from the germline V gene are SGHNT and YYREEE (reference sequence). V lost 1 base and J 0 bases, leaving 12 bases between the germline ends. The gene calls are TRBV5-4 and TRBJ2-3; the D gene is possibly TRBD2 (5 bases). Sequencing was done on a sample of peripheral blood. The TCR was taken from a man older than 75 with acute or convalescent COVID-19. In DNA, the CDR3 is TGTGCCAGCAGCTTGCGGCTAGCATCTAGCACAGATACGCAGTATTTT. It specifies CASSLRLASSTDTQYF.